Listed below are T cell receptor beta chains from one sample, sequenced in a study of shared clonotypes between healthy human individuals. The protocol was immunoSEQ multiplex PCR, while the TCRdb copy is restricted to in-frame clones and leaves out a portion. The sample lists about 1.5 million clones; over 95% were seen once. Source material: naive CD4+ T cells sorted from blood. Source of these receptors: a man aged 25 to 45 in good health. The CDR3 runs from the conserved cysteine through the conserved F or W.

TRBV27	14	CASSYRDSQETQYF
TRBV18	16	CASSPLKGNSYNEQFF
TRBV10-2	13	CASSVVQGSTQYF
TRBV2	16	CASRRPGETGNQPQHF
TRBV27	15	CASRKQGPNTGELFF
TRBV4-1	16	CASTPAGKSWHNEQFF
TRBV11-2	15	CASSLDSGQGDIQYF
TRBV7-9	14	CASSPEGSLMPQHF
TRBV28	15	CASSSTDARQNTIYF
TRBV6-4	14	CASSDRQGTDGYTF
TRBV28	18	CASSLPGAEHSGANVLTF
TRBV28	14	CASSWPTNTGELFF
TRBV5-4	13	CASSLFMNTEAFF
TRBV6-5	15	CASSYPAGGGETQYF
TRBV27	16	CASRGRDRGGTDTQYF
TRBV7-8	17	CASSPKSPGLRRTTQYF
TRBV9	17	CASSVDGLAGVLYEQFF
TRBV9	13	CASSGSTQETQYF
TRBV5-1	13	CASSSTGAGEQYF
TRBV12-5	18	CASGQTSGALTLNTEAFF
TRBV10-3	15	CAISDGQGLNTEAFF
TRBV14	16	CASSSVRSPNTGELFF
TRBV5-5	18	CASSLVTGSGAATGELFF
TRBV29-1	14	CSAGTETTNEKLFF
TRBV10-3	14	CAINDRGPNNEQFF
TRBV14	15	CASSQATGKNTEAFF
TRBV7-6	17	CASSLGRNIVSDEKLFF
TRBV28	15	CASSAPGLPAETQYF
TRBV7-2	18	CASSPKGPMGALNTEAFF
TRBV9	17	CASSPRPSGSQAYEQYF
TRBV18	14	CASSPLSANTEAFF
TRBV7-9	15	CASSLTGASTDTQYF
TRBV5-4	14	CASSLDRDNSPLHF
TRBV11-2	12	CASSLTQETQYF
TRBV19	12	CASGTVNQPQHF
TRBV28	16	CASSAPRGTGANVLTF
TRBV4-1	17	CASSQEVTSGLGNEQFF
TRBV6-5	14	CASSYLGQPDTQYF
TRBV5-1	18	CASSRQGSSGVNTGELFF
TRBV11-2	14	CASSSLLGTGELFF
TRBV6-5	15	CASSYSALESNEQFF
TRBV7-2	15	CASSPQPLAKNIQYF
TRBV5-4	11	CASSATGKQYF
TRBV12-5	16	CASGTGTGNPSDTQYF
TRBV7-3	16	CASSLNLGQGTETQYF
TRBV18	12	CASSPTSYEQYF
TRBV5-1	15	CASSLEAGRHYGYTF
TRBV27	13	CASRLSGSYEQYF
TRBV7-2	14	CASSLDTGGYGYTF